The source of this T cell receptor (beta chain) is a study of T cells in women clearing cervical HPV infection. About the research overall: Cases were women with histologically confirmed HPV16-related CIN3 or worse, including a couple of invasive cancers. Findings and caveats of the study: Timing of associations relative to infection is unclear; T-cell subsets were not isolated. Cases carried less TRBV6-7 than controls: 0.11% versus 0.16%.

In the case of this clone: What it binds is unknown. With the read ending 3 residues before the CDR3 end, the germline J gene is used to fill in that end.

Method: immunoSEQ multiplex PCR; TCRdb's copy keeps in-frame clones and lacks some. This sample's table has fewer than 35,000 clones. Germline assignment: CDR1 SNHLY and CDR2 FYNNEI. Losses at the gene ends were 5 bases for V and 2 bases for J; bases not matched to a gene: 7. The CDR3 loop spans 16 amino acids. This sequence was found in a woman between 18 and 69 years old with a cervical HPV16 infection that either progressed to CIN3+ or cleared (not recorded which). The chain carries TRBV2 and TRBJ2-4; the match to TRBD1 covers 9 bases. The source material was blood buffy coat. The CDR3 reads CASSLDRGVSKNIQYF. CDR3 DNA (partial): TGTGCCAGCAGTCTGGACAGGGGAGTTTCCAAAAACATT.